In this sample, the clone carrying this T cell receptor beta chain turned up once. The CDR3 runs 14 residues. Germline V gene data show CDR1 as MNHEY and CDR2 as SMNVEV (reference sequence). The germline V and J ends were trimmed by 0 bases and 2 bases, with 6 bases remaining between them. These data are taken from a study of regulatory and conventional T cells in RAG deficiency. Repertoires were generated with immunoSEQ multiplex PCR, while TCRdb's copy carries only in-frame clones and drops some. The sample consists of around 6,000 clones, around 90% of them appearing once. The chain employs TRBV27 and TRBJ2-3, with D hard to call. Input material: CD8+ T cells sorted from blood. The receptor's source is a human donor with RAG deficiency presenting as severe combined immunodeficiency. The CDR3 region is CASSLSPATDTQYF. In DNA form, the CDR3 reads TGTGCCAGCAGTTTATCCCCAGCCACAGATACGCAGTATTTT.